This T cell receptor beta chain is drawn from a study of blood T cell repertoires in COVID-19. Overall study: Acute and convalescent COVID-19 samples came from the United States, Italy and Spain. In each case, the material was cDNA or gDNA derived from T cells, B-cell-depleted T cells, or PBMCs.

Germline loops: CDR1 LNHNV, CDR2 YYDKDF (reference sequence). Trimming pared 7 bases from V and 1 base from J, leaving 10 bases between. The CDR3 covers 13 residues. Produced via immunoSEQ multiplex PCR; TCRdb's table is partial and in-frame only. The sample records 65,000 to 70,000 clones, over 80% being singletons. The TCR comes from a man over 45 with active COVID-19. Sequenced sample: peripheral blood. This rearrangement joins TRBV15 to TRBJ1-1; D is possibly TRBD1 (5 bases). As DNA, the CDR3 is TGTGCCACCATAGGGGCGCGGAACACTGAAGCTTTCTTT. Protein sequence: CATIGARNTEAFF. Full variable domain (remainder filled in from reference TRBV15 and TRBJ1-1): DAMVIQNPRYQVTQFGKPVTLSCSQTLNHNVMYWYQQKSSQAPKLLFHYYDKDFNNEADTPDNFQSRRPNTSFCFLDIRSPGLGDTAMYLCATIGARNTEAFFGQGTRLTVV.